These 13 T cell receptor beta chains were sequenced from one sample in a study of blood T cell repertoires in COVID-19. Generated by immunoSEQ multiplex PCR, the TCRdb table keeps only in-frame clones and is missing some. The table includes a few hundred thousand clones, 85% detected once. The sequencing sample was made of peripheral blood. These receptor sequences come from a woman between 45 and 65 years old with active or convalescent COVID-19.

This rearrangement joins TRBV4-1 to TRBJ2-1; D is undetermined. Germline CDR1 and CDR2: MGHRA and YSYEKL. This CDR3 is 13 amino acids long. V was shortened by 2 bases and J by 13 bases, with 15 bases between the two germline ends. The CDR3 region is CASSQHSIETQFF. CDR3 bases: TGCGCCAGCAGCCAACACTCCATCGAGACTCAGTTCTTC.

This chain joins TRBV4-2 and TRBJ1-5; unclear D gene. V lost 3 bases, J lost 1 base, and 10 bases lay in between. Germline-derived CDR1 and CDR2 are LGHNA and YNFKEQ. This CDR3 region has 15 residues. CDR3 loop: CASSHSGDSNQPQHF. The DNA of the CDR3 is TGTGCCAGCAGCCACTCTGGAGACAGCAATCAGCCCCAGCATTTT.

The chain has TRBV5-1 and TRBJ1-1; D is uncertain. CDR3 size: 15 residues. CDR1 and CDR2 (germline): SGHRS, YFSETQ. V was pared by 0 bases and J by 0 bases, with 9 bases between. CDR3 residues: CASSLEVRMNTEAFF. The CDR3 bases are TGCGCCAGCAGCTTGGAGGTCAGGATGAACACTGAAGCTTTCTTT.

This clone was picked up one time. The chain combines TRBV5-1 with TRBJ2-2; the match to TRBD2 covers 10 bases. The V gene end was trimmed by 0 bases and the J gene end by 3 bases; junction bases not matched to a gene: 5. The germline CDR1 and CDR2 sequences are SGHRS and YFSETQ. This CDR3 comprises 17 residues. The CDR3 coding sequence is TGCGCCAGCAGCTTGGCCCCAGCGGGAGGGGACACCGGGGAGCTGTTTTTT. This encodes CASSLAPAGGDTGELFF.

The genes are TRBV2 and TRBJ1-5; D remains unclear. The V gene lost 6 bases and the J gene lost 7 bases, with 13 bases spanning the gap. The CDR3 totals 13 residues. Germline loops: CDR1 SNHLY, CDR2 FYNNEI. CDR3 DNA: TGTGCCAGCAGCTTGGGTGTAGCCCAGCCCCAGCATTTT. Its protein is CASSLGVAQPQHF.

The genes are TRBV19 and TRBJ1-5, with D unresolved. Germline V CDR1 and CDR2: LNHDA, SQIVND (reference sequence). Trimming shortened V by 3 bases and J by 0 bases, and 6 bases separated the two germline ends. The CDR3 extends over 14 amino acids. CDR3 sequence: CASSIQYSNQPQHF. The CDR3 DNA sequence: TGTGCCAGTAGTATCCAGTATAGCAATCAGCCCCAGCATTTT.

The rearrangement uses TRBV9 and TRBJ1-6; 7 positions match TRBD1. The CDR3 has 16 amino acids. Germline CDR1 reads SGDLS; CDR2 reads YYNGEE. The ends lost 2 bases at V and 6 bases at J; junction bases unmatched: 8. The DNA of the CDR3 is TGTGCCAGCAGCGTGGGGGCGGGACAGACTAATTCACCCCTCCACTTT. This translates into CASSVGAGQTNSPLHF.

The V gene is TRBV7-3, the J gene TRBJ2-3; 8 bases agree with TRBD2. The germline V gene has CDR1 SGHTA and CDR2 FQGTGA. The CDR3 contains 16 residues. V shed 2 bases and J 0 bases; nucleotides not matched to a gene: 4. The CDR3 protein is CASSLLAGRSTDTQYF. CDR3 bases: TGTGCCAGCAGCTTATTAGCGGGACGGAGCACAGATACGCAGTATTTT.

V gene TRBV6-5 combines with J gene TRBJ1-2; 8 positions agree with TRBD1. Germline CDR1 and CDR2: MNHEY and SVGAGI. Unmatched junction bases numbered 7, after V lost 4 bases and J lost 3 bases. The CDR3 consists of 15 residues. The CDR3 DNA follows: TGTGCCAGCAGTTTATCGGGACAGGCTTACTATGGCTACACCTTC. Protein: CASSLSGQAYYGYTF.

The chain carries TRBV6-5 and TRBJ1-1; D is uncertain. Deletions cut 0 bases from V and 2 bases from J, with 13 bases between. The length of the CDR3 is 16 residues. Per the germline V gene, CDR1 is MNHEY and CDR2 is SVGAGI. DNA for the CDR3: TGTGCCAGCAGTTACTCGAAGTCTGTGAGTAACACTGAAGCTTTCTTT. This gives the protein CASSYSKSVSNTEAFF.

The rearrangement uses TRBV30 and TRBJ2-1; 8 bases fit TRBD1. The CDR3 consists of 16 residues. Germline CDR1 is GTSNPN and CDR2 is SVGIG (reference sequence). J gave up 4 bases and V 3 bases, and 11 bases lay outside the gene matches. The DNA for the CDR3 is TGTGCCTGGAGGTCCCCAGCAGGGGGCTATTACAATGAGCAGTTCTTC. The encoded protein is CAWRSPAGGYYNEQFF.

The V call is TRBV7-6, the J call TRBJ1-6; a weak D match, TRBD1 (6 bases). The germline V gene has CDR1 SGHVS and CDR2 FNYEAQ. The CDR3 is 17 residues long. The V and J ends lost 4 bases and 6 bases respectively, with 19 bases between them. In DNA, the CDR3 is TGTGCCAGCAGCTCAAACCCTCCGGACAGAAGTAATTCACCCCTCCACTTT. Its translation: CASSSNPPDRSNSPLHF.

Notes on this clone: The junction departs from the called germline gene at one end, perhaps through a read error. The CDR3 bases are TGTGCCGGTAGCGGAGGGGGCACAGATACGCAGTATTTT. This sequence encodes CAGSGGGTDTQYF. This rearrangement joins TRBV19 to TRBJ2-3, with D possibly matching TRBD2 (6 bases). Per germline, CDR1 LNHDA and CDR2 SQIVND (reference sequence). CDR3 length: 13 amino acids.